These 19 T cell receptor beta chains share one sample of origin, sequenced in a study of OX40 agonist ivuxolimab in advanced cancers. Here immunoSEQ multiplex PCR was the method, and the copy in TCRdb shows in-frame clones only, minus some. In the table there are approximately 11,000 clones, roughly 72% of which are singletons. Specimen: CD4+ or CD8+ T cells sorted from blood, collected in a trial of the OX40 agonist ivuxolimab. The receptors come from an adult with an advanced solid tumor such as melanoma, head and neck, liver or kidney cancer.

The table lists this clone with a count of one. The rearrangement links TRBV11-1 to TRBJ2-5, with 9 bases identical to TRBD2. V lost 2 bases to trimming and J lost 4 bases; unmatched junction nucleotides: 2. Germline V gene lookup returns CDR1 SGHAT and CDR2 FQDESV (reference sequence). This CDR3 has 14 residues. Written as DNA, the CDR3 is TGTGCCAGCAGCTTATTGCGGGAGGGAGAGACCCAGTACTTC. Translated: CASSLLREGETQYF.

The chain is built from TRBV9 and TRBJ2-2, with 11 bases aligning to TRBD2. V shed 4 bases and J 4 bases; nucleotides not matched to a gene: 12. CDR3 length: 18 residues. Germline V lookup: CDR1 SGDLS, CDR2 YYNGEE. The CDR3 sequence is CASSTPRASGGRTGELFF. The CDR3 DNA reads TGTGCCAGCAGCACGCCCCGCGCTAGCGGGGGGCGCACCGGGGAGCTGTTTTTT.

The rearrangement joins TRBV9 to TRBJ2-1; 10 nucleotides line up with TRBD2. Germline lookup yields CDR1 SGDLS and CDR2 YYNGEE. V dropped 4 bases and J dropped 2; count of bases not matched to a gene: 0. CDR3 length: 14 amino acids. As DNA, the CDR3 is TGTGCCAGCAGCAGCGGGGGGGCCTACAATGAGCAGTTCTTC. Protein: CASSSGGAYNEQFF.

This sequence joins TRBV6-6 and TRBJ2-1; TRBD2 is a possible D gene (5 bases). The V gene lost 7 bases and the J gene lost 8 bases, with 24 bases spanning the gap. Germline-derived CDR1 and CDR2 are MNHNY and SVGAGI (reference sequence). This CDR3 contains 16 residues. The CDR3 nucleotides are TGTGCCAGCAACTATCCTCCTCGGGGTTTGATGGATGAGCAGTTCTTC. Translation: CASNYPPRGLMDEQFF.

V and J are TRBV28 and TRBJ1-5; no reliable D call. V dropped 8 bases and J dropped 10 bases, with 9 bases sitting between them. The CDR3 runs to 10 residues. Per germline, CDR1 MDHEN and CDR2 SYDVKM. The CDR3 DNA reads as TGTGCCAGCTCTCATAACCCCCAGCATTTT. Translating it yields CASSHNPQHF.

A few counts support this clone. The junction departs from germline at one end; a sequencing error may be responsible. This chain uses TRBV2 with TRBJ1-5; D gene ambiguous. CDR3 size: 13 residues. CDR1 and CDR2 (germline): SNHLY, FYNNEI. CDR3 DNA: TGTGCCAGCTGTGACACAATCAATCAGCCCCAGCATTTT. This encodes CASCDTINQPQHF.

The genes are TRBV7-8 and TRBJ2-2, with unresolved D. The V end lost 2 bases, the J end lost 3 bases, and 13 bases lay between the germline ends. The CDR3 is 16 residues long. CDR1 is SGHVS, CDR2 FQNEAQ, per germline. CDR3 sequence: CASSLIAALDTGELFF. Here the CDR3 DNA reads TGTGCCAGCAGCTTAATAGCAGCACTGGACACCGGGGAGCTGTTTTTT.

The CDR3 sequence is CASSQDRQVYGYTF. For the CDR3, the DNA is TGCGCCAGCAGCCAAGATCGTCAGGTCTATGGCTACACCTTC. J is TRBJ1-2 and V is TRBV4-1; D remains ambiguous. CDR3 length: 14 residues. Germline V gene lookup returns CDR1 MGHRA and CDR2 YSYEKL. The V gene lost 0 bases and the J gene lost 4 bases, with 9 bases spanning the gap.

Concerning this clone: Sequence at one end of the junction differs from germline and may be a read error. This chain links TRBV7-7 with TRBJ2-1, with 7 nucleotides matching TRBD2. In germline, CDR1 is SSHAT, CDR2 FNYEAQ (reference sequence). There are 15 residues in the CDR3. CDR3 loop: CASSLGLDSYNEQFF. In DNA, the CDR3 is TGTGCTAGCAGCTTAGGACTAGATTCCTACAATGAGCAGTTCTTC. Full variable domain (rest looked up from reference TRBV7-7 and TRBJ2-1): GAGVSQSPRYKVTKRGQDVTLRCDPISSHATLYWYQQALGQGPEFLTYFNYEAQPDKSGLPSDRFSAERPEGSISTLTIQRTEQRDSAMYRCASSLGLDSYNEQFFGPGTRLTVL.

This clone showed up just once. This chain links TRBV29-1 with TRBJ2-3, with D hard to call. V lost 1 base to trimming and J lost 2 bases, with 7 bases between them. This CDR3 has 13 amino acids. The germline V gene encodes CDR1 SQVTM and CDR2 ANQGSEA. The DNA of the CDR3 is TGCAGCGTTGAAGGGGTTAACACAGATACGCAGTATTTT. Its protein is CSVEGVNTDTQYF.

The DNA of the CDR3 is TGTGCCGCCAAGGGGGATGTCACAGATACGCAGTATTTT. This encodes CAAKGDVTDTQYF. This sequence joins TRBV10-3 and TRBJ2-3; D possibly corresponds to TRBD1 (6 bases). The CDR3 is made up of 13 amino acids. Germline V gene lookup returns CDR1 ENHRY and CDR2 SYGVKD. V lost 11 bases and J lost 2, with 14 bases in between.

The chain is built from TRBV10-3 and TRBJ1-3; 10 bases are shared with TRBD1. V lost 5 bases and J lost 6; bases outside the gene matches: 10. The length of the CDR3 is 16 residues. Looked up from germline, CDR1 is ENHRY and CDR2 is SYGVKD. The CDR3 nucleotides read TGTGCCATCAGTCTAGAACCGGGACAGGGGCAAAACACCATATATTTT. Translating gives CAISLEPGQGQNTIYF.

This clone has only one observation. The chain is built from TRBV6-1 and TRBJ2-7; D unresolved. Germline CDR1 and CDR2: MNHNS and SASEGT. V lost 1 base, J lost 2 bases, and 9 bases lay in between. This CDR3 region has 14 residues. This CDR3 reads CASSEVVGPYEQYF. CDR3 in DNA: TGTGCCAGCAGTGAAGTGGTTGGTCCCTACGAGCAGTACTTC.

The chain's CDR3 is CASSDRAGKAFF. CDR3 DNA: TGTGCCAGCAGTGACCGGGCAGGGAAAGCTTTCTTT. The rearrangement joins TRBV6-4 to TRBJ1-1; tentatively, D is TRBD1 (5 bases). V was clipped by 2 bases and J by 9 bases, with 10 bases between them. The CDR3 extends over 12 amino acids. From germline, CDR1 is MRHNA and CDR2 SNTAGT.

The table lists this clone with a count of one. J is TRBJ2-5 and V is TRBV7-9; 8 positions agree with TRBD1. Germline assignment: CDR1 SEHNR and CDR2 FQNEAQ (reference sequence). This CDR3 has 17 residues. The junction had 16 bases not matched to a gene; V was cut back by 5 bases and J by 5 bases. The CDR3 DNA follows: TGTGCCAGCAGCCAGAAGGCAGGGGGCGCATTCGGGGAGACCCAGTACTTC. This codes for CASSQKAGGAFGETQYF. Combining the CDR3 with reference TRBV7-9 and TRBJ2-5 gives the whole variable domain DTGVSQNPRHKITKRGQNVTFRCDPISEHNRLYWYRQTLGQGPEFLTYFQNEAQLEKSRLLSDRFSAERPKGSFSTLEIQRTEQGDSAMYLCASSQKAGGAFGETQYFGPGTRLLVL.

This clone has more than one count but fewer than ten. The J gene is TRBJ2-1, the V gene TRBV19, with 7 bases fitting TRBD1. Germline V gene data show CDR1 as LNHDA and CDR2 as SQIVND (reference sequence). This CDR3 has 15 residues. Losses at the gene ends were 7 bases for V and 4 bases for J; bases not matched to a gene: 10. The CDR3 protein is CASNYRDSRYNEQFF. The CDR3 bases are TGTGCCAGTAACTACCGGGACAGCCGATACAATGAGCAGTTCTTC.

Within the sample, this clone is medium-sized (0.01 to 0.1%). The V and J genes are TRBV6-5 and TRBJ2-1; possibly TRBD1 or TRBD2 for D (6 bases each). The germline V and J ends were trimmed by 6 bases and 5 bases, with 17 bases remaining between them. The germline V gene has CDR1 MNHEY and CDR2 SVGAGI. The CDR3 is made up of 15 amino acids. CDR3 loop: CASRQGSGVNNEQFF. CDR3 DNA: TGTGCCAGCAGGCAGGGGTCGGGGGTGAACAATGAGCAGTTCTTC.

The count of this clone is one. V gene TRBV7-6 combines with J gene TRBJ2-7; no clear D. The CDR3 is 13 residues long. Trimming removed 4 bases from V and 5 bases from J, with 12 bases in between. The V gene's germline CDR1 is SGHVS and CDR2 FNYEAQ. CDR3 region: CASSYGTLDEQYF. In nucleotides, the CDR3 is TGTGCCAGCAGCTACGGTACCCTAGACGAGCAGTACTTC.

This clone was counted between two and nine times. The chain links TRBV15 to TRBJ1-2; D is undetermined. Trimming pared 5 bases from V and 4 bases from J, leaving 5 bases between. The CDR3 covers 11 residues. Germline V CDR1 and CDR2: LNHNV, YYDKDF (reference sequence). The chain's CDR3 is CATSPGYGYTF. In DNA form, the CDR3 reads TGTGCCACCAGCCCAGGCTATGGCTACACCTTC.